Each of the 21 T cell receptor beta chains below was sequenced from the same sample in a study of T cells in Graves' hyperthyroidism and ophthalmopathy. Regions amplified from RNA transcripts were the TCR beta CDR3 regions. HTBI primers were the set used in a first-round RT-PCR of the TCR CDR3. TCRdb reprocessed the multiplex PCR reads with MiXCR, giving one entry per CDR3 protein. Among some 510,000 distinct CDR3 sequences, less than 25% were seen once, and the ten largest hold 26%. The source material was blood. Receptors originate from a man aged 18 to 29 with Graves' hyperthyroidism.

The chain is built from TRBV12-3 or TRBV12-4 and TRBJ1-2, with unresolved D. The CDR3 has 12 amino acids. V lost 3 bases, J lost 6 bases, and 8 bases lay in between. CDR3 bases: TGTGCCAGCAGTTTTCGGGAGAATGGCTACACCTTC. This translates into CASSFRENGYTF.

The CDR3 region is CASSLVQRDTEAFF. CDR3 in DNA: TGTGCCAGCAGTTTGGTACAGAGGGACACTGAAGCTTTCTTT. V is TRBV28 and J is TRBJ1-1, with unresolved D. Trimming removed 3 bases at V and 3 bases at J, with 11 bases between. The germline V gene has CDR1 MDHEN and CDR2 SYDVKM. CDR3 size: 14 residues.

This clonotype came up many times. The V gene is TRBV11-3, the J gene TRBJ2-5; 7 bases are shared with TRBD1. The J segment lost 1 base and the V segment lost 1 base, leaving 6 bases of the junction unmatched. CDR1 SGHNT and CDR2 YENEEA come from the germline V gene. This CDR3 region has 16 residues. The CDR3 loop is CASSLGDRVSQETQYF. CDR3 nucleotides: TGTGCCAGCAGCTTAGGAGACAGGGTGTCCCAAGAGACCCAGTACTTC.

The genes are TRBV6-5 and TRBJ2-5; D not resolved. The CDR3 has 15 amino acids. Trimming stripped 0 bases from V and 2 bases from J, with 10 bases between. Germline CDR1 is MNHEY and CDR2 is SVGAGI. CDR3 region: CASSYSGAEQETQYF. The CDR3, as DNA: TGTGCCAGCAGTTACTCGGGTGCGGAACAAGAGACCCAGTACTTC.

The sample holds many counts of this clonotype. The chain couples TRBV20-1 to TRBJ1-2; D is perhaps TRBD1 (6 bases). V lost 2 bases to trimming and J lost 3 bases, with 10 bases between them. This CDR3 comprises 13 residues. Per the germline V gene, CDR1 is DFQATT and CDR2 is SNEGSKA (reference sequence). The CDR3 loop reads CSARRGADYGYTF. In DNA form, the CDR3 reads TGCAGTGCTAGACGGGGGGCGGACTATGGCTACACCTTC.

This clonotype has a count of ten or more. This chain links TRBV27 with TRBJ2-7; D possibly corresponds to TRBD2 (6 bases). Germline V gene data show CDR1 as MNHEY and CDR2 as SMNVEV (reference sequence). The CDR3 covers 13 residues. Trimming took off 3 bases at V and 5 bases at J, with 11 bases between the two ends. In nucleotides, the CDR3 is TGTGCCAGCAGTTTCAGTCGGGAGAACGAGCAGTACTTC. It is translated as CASSFSRENEQYF.

This chain links TRBV9 with TRBJ2-5; 7 positions match TRBD1. Germline-derived CDR1 and CDR2 are SGDLS and YYNGEE. CDR3 length: 16 residues. V trimming: 4 bases; J trimming: 5 bases; junction bases outside the gene matches: 14. As DNA, the CDR3 is TGTGCCAGCAGCCCCCGCCTGGCAGGGGGTTTCGAGACCCAGTACTTC. It encodes CASSPRLAGGFETQYF. Complete variable domain (other parts from reference TRBV9 and TRBJ2-5): DSGVTQTPKHLITATGQRVTLRCSPRSGDLSVYWYQQSLDQGLQFLIQYYNGEERAKGNILERFSAQQFPDLHSELNLSSLELGDSALYFCASSPRLAGGFETQYFGPGTRLLVL.

This rearrangement joins TRBV6-1 to TRBJ1-5; D call uncertain. The CDR3 has 15 amino acids. With 2 bases removed from V and 2 bases from J, the gap between germline ends came to 10 bases. Germline values: CDR1 MNHNS, CDR2 SASEGT. In DNA form, the CDR3 reads TGTGCCAGCAGTGAACCGGGGTTCGGCAATCAGCCCCAGCATTTT. Protein product: CASSEPGFGNQPQHF.

Details on this clonotype: One end of the junction is discordant with germline, which a read error may explain. This sequence joins TRBV12-3 or TRBV12-4 and TRBJ1-1; D gene ambiguous. The CDR3 is made up of 12 amino acids. CDR3 DNA sequence: TGTGCCAGCAGCTCCTCGAACACTGGAGCTTTCTTT. Translating it yields CASSSSNTGAFF.

The sample holds many counts of this clonotype. The chain links TRBV6-5 to TRBJ2-7, with a weak D call TRBD1 (6 bases). The V end lost 7 bases, the J end lost 2 bases, and 15 bases lay between the germline ends. Germline V lookup: CDR1 MNHEY, CDR2 SVGAGI. CDR3 length: 14 residues. In nucleotides, the CDR3 is TGTGCCAGCAAAATCGGGACATACACCTACGAGCAGTACTTC. Its translation: CASKIGTYTYEQYF.

This clonotype has more than one count but fewer than ten. This rearrangement joins TRBV2 to TRBJ1-5; tentative D call: TRBD1 (6 bases). The V gene's germline CDR1 is SNHLY and CDR2 FYNNEI. This CDR3 is built from 14 residues. This chain's CDR3 is CATRLGAKGQPQHF. The CDR3 DNA is TGTGCTACCCGCCTGGGGGCGAAAGGACAGCCCCAGCATTTT.

This clonotype was seen at least ten times. The chain carries TRBV30 and TRBJ1-2, with TRBD1 matching 7 bases. CDR3 length equals 15 residues. The V segment lost 0 bases and the J segment 8 bases; nucleotides outside the gene matches: 12. CDR1 and CDR2 (germline): GTSNPN, SVGIG (reference sequence). CDR3 DNA sequence: TGTGCCTGGAGTGTATTAGGGGGCAGAATTCACGGCTACACCTTC. It encodes CAWSVLGGRIHGYTF.

This clonotype appeared many times. The chain uses TRBV19 and TRBJ2-5; the match to TRBD1 covers 7 bases. Germline V gene lookup returns CDR1 LNHDA and CDR2 SQIVND (reference sequence). Losses at the gene ends were 6 bases for V and 2 bases for J; bases not matched to a gene: 12. This CDR3 region has 16 residues. CDR3 nucleotide sequence: TGTGCCAGTAGCGAACTAGGGGGCCAGCGACAAGAGACCCAGTACTTC. Amino acids: CASSELGGQRQETQYF. Variable domain in full (rest from reference TRBV19 and TRBJ2-5): DGGITQSPKYLFRKEGQNVTLSCEQNLNHDAMYWYRQDPGQGLRLIYYSQIVNDFQKGDIAEGYSVSREKKESFPLTVTSAQKNPTAFYLCASSELGGQRQETQYFGPGTRLLVL.

In its sample, this clonotype was seen many times. The chain recombines TRBV9 with TRBJ2-3; D gene unclear. Germline values: CDR1 SGDLS, CDR2 YYNGEE. The CDR3 extends over 14 amino acids. The germline V and J ends were trimmed by 4 bases and 1 base, with 10 bases remaining between them. The CDR3 DNA sequence: TGTGCCAGCAGCCTCAGAACACGCACAGATACGCAGTATTTT. Translating gives CASSLRTRTDTQYF.

The sample holds a few counts of this clonotype. The chain has TRBV30 and TRBJ2-4; D is perhaps TRBD1 or TRBD2 (5 bases each). The germline CDR1 and CDR2 sequences are GTSNPN and SVGIG (reference sequence). V dropped 0 bases and J dropped 0 bases, with 9 bases sitting between them. The CDR3 is made up of 15 amino acids. The CDR3 DNA reads TGTGCCTGGAGTGTGGGGGATATAGCCAAAAACATTCAGTACTTC. Translated: CAWSVGDIAKNIQYF.

This clonotype was found many times. The chain is built from TRBV30 and TRBJ2-5; TRBD1 is a possible D gene (5 bases). Germline V gene lookup returns CDR1 GTSNPN and CDR2 SVGIG (reference sequence). Trimming took 5 bases from V and 5 from J, leaving 9 bases between them. This CDR3 contains 11 residues. CDR3: CAWSGMETQYF. The CDR3 nucleotides are TGTGCCTGGTCAGGGATGGAGACCCAGTACTTC.

This clonotype showed up many times. The chain joins TRBV29-1 to TRBJ1-2; 9 bases map to TRBD1. Per the germline V gene, CDR1 is SQVTM and CDR2 is ANQGSEA. This CDR3 region has 12 residues. The J segment lost 8 bases and the V segment lost 6 bases, leaving 7 bases of the junction unmatched. CDR3: CSVGQGVWGYTF. The CDR3 nucleotides read TGCAGCGTGGGACAGGGAGTTTGGGGCTACACCTTC.

In its sample, this clonotype was seen many times. This chain uses TRBV6-5 with TRBJ1-2, with D maybe TRBD1 (6 bases). Trimming shortened V by 8 bases and J by 7 bases, and 17 bases separated the two germline ends. Germline CDR1 MNHEY, CDR2 SVGAGI. CDR3 size: 13 residues. The DNA of the CDR3 is TGTGCCAGCCTCTGGGGGGCTTTTAGTGGCTACACCTTC. Residues: CASLWGAFSGYTF.

This chain connects TRBV19 to TRBJ1-5, with D tentatively TRBD1 (6 bases). Deletions cut 7 bases from V and 1 base from J, with 11 bases between. CDR1 is LNHDA, CDR2 SQIVND, per germline (reference sequence). The CDR3 runs 14 residues. CDR3 loop: CASTQGRSNQPQHF. The CDR3 DNA reads TGTGCCAGTACTCAGGGGCGCAGCAATCAGCCCCAGCATTTT.

The gene calls are TRBV6-1 and TRBJ1-4; D not resolved. The CDR3 totals 13 residues. Germline lookup yields CDR1 MNHNS and CDR2 SASEGT. Trimming took 6 bases from V and 8 from J, leaving 13 bases between them. The CDR3 loop is CASSGWAGEKLFF. CDR3 bases: TGTGCCAGCAGCGGTTGGGCGGGGGAAAAACTGTTTTTT.

This clonotype was recorded many times. The chain uses TRBV6-1 and TRBJ2-7; no clear D. V dropped 2 bases and J dropped 2 bases, with 13 bases sitting between them. Germline V gene lookup returns CDR1 MNHNS and CDR2 SASEGT. This CDR3 has 15 amino acids. The CDR3, as DNA: TGTGCCAGCAGTGAAAGGAAGACCCTGCCCTACGAGCAGTACTTC. Protein sequence: CASSERKTLPYEQYF.